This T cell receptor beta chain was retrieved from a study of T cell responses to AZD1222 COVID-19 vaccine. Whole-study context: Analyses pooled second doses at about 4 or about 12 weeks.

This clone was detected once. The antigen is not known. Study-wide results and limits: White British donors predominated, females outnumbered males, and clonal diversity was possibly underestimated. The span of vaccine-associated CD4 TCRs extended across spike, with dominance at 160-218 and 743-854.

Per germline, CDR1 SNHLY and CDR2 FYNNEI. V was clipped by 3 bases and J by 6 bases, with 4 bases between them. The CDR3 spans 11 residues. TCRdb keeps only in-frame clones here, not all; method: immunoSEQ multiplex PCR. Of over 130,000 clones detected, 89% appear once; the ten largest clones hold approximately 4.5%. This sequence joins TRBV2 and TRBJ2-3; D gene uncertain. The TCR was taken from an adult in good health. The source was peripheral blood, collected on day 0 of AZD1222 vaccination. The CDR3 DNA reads TGTGCCAGCAGTGATTGGGATACGCAGTATTTT. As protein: CASSDWDTQYF.